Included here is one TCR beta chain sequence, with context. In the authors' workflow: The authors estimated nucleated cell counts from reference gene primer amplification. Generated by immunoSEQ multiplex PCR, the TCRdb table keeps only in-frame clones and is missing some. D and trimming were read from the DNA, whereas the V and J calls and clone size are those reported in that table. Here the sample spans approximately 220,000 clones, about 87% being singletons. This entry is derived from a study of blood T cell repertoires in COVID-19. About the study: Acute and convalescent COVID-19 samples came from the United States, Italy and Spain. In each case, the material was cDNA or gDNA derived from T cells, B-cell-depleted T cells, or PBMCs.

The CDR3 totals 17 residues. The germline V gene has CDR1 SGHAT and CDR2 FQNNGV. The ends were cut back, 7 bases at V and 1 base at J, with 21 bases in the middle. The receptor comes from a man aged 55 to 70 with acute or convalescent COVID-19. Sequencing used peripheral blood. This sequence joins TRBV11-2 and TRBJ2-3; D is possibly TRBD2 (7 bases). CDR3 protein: CASNGGGARGRTDTQYF. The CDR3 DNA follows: TGTGCCAGCAACGGGGGAGGGGCGCGGGGGCGCACAGATACGCAGTATTTT.